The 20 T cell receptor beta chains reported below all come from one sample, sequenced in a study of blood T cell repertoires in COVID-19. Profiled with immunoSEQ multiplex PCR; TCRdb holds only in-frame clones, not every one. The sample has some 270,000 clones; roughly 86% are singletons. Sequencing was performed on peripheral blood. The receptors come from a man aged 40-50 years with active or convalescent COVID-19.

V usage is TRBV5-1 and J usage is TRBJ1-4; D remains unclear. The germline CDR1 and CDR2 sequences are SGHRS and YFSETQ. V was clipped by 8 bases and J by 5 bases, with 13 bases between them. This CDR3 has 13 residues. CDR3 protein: CASRRLTNEKLFF. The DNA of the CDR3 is TGCGCCAGTAGGAGGCTCACAAATGAAAAACTGTTTTTT.

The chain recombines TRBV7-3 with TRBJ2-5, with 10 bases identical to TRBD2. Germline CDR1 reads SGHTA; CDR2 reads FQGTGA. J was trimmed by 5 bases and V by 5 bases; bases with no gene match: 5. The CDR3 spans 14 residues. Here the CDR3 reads CASSPAGGLETQYF. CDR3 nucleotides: TGTGCCAGCAGCCCAGCGGGGGGGCTTGAGACCCAGTACTTC. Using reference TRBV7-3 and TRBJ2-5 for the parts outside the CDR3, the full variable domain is GAGVSQTPSNKVTEKGKYVELRCDPISGHTALYWYRQSLGQGPEFLIYFQGTGAADDSGLPNDRFFAVRPEGSVSTLKIQRTERGDSAVYLCASSPAGGLETQYFGPGTRLLVL.

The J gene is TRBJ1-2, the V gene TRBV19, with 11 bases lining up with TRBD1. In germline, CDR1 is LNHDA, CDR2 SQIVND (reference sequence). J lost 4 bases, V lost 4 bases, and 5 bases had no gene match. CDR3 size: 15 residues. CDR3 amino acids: CASSKPGQGAYGYTF. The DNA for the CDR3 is TGTGCCAGTAGTAAACCCGGACAGGGGGCCTATGGCTACACCTTC.

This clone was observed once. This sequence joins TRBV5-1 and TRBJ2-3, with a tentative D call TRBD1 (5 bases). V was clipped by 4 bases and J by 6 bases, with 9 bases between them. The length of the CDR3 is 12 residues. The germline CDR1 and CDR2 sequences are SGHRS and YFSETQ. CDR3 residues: CASSPRQDTQYF. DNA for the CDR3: TGCGCCAGCAGCCCCAGACAGGATACGCAGTATTTT.

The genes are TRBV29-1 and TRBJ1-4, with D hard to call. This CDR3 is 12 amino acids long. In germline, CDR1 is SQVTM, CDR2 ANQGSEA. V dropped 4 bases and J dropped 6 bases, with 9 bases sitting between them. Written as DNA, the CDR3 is TGCAGCGTTGGAGAGTATTATGAAAAACTGTTTTTT. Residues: CSVGEYYEKLFF.

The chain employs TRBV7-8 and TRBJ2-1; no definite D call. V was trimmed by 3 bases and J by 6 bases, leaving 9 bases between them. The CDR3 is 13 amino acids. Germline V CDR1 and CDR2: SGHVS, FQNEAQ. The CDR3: CASSFHGGNEQFF. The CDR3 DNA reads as TGTGCCAGCAGCTTCCATGGCGGCAATGAGCAGTTCTTC.

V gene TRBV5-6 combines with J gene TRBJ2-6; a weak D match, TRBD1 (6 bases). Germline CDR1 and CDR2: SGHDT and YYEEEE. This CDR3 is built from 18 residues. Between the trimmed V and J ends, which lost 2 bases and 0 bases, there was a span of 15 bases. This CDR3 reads CASSLSNTGLSGANVLTF. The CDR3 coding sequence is TGTGCCAGCAGCTTATCGAACACAGGGCTCTCTGGGGCCAACGTCCTGACTTTC. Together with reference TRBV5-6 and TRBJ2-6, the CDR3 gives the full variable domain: DAGVTQSPTHLIKTRGQQVTLRCSPKSGHDTVSWYQQALGQGPQFIFQYYEEEERQRGNFPDRFSGHQFPNYSSELNVNALLLGDSALYLCASSLSNTGLSGANVLTFGAGSRLTVL.

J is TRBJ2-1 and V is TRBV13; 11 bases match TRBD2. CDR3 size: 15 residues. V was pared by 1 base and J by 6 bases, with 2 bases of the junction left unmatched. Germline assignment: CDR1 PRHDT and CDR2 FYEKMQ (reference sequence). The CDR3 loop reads CASSLASGRSNEQFF. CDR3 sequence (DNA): TGTGCCAGCAGCTTAGCTAGCGGGAGGTCCAATGAGCAGTTCTTC. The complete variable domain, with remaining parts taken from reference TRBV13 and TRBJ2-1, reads AAGVIQSPRHLIKEKRETATLKCYPIPRHDTVYWYQQGPGQDPQFLISFYEKMQSDKGSIPDRFSAQQFSDYHSELNMSSLELGDSALYFCASSLASGRSNEQFFGPGTRLTVL.

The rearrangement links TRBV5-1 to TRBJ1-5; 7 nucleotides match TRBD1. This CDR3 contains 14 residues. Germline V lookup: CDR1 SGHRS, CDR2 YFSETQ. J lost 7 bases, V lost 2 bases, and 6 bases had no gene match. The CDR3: CASSFQGGQQPQHF. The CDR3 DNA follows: TGCGCCAGCAGCTTCCAGGGGGGCCAACAGCCCCAGCATTTT.

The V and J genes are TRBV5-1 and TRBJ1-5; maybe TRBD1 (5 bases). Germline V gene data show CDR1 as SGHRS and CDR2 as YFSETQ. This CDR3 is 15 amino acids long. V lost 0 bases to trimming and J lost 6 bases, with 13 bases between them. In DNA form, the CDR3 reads TGCGCCAGCAGCTTGGAGGGGCAACAAGGTCAGCCCCAGCATTTT. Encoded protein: CASSLEGQQGQPQHF. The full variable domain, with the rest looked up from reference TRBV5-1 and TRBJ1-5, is KAGVTQTPRYLIKTRGQQVTLSCSPISGHRSVSWYQQTPGQGLQFLFEYFSETQRNKGNFPGRFSGRQFSNSRSEMNVSTLELGDSALYLCASSLEGQQGQPQHFGDGTRLSIL.

The CDR3 coding sequence is TGCGCCAGCGGTAAGCAAGATACGCAGTATTTT. Translating it yields CASGKQDTQYF. V usage is TRBV5-1 and J usage is TRBJ2-3, with D unresolved. From germline, CDR1 is SGHRS and CDR2 YFSETQ. The CDR3 is 11 amino acids. The ends were cut back, 7 bases at V and 5 bases at J, with 8 bases in the middle.

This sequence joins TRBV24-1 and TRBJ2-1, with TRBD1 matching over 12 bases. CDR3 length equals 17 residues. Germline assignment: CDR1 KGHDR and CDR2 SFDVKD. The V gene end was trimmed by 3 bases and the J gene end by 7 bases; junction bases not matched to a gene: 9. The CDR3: CATSDVPGQGAFNEQFF. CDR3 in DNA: TGTGCCACCAGTGATGTGCCGGGACAGGGGGCGTTTAATGAGCAGTTCTTC.

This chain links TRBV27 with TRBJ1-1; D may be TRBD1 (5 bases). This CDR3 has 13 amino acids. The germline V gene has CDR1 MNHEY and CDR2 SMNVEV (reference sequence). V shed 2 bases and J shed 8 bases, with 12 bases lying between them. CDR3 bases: TGTGCCAGCAGTTTACTTTCAGGGTACGAAGCTTTCTTT. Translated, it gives CASSLLSGYEAFF.

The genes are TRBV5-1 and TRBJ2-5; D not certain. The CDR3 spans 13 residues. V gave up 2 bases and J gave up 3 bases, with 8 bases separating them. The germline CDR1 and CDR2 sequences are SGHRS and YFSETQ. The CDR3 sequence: CASSFGWEETQYF. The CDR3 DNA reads TGCGCCAGCAGCTTCGGGTGGGAAGAGACCCAGTACTTC.

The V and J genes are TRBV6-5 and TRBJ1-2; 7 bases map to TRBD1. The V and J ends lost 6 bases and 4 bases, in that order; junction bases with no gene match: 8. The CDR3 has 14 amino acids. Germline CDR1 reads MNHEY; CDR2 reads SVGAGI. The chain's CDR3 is CASRDRLAAYGYTF. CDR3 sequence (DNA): TGTGCCAGCAGGGACAGGTTGGCGGCCTATGGCTACACCTTC.

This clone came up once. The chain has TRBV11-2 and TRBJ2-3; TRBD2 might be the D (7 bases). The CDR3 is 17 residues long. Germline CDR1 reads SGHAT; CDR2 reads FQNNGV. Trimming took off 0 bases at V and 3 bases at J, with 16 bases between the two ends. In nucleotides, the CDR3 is TGTGCCAGCAGCTTAGATTACGGAGGGGGAGGGACAGATACGCAGTATTTT. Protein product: CASSLDYGGGGTDTQYF. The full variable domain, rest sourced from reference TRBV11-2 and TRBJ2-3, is EAGVAQSPRYKIIEKRQSVAFWCNPISGHATLYWYQQILGQGPKLLIQFQNNGVVDDSQLPKDRFSAERLKGVDSTLKIQPAKLEDSAVYLCASSLDYGGGGTDTQYFGPGTRLTVL.

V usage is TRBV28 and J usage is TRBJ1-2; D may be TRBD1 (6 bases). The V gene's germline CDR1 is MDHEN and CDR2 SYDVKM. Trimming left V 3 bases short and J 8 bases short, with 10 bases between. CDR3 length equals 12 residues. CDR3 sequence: CASSFGQQGYTF. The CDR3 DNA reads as TGTGCCAGCAGTTTCGGACAGCAGGGCTACACCTTC.

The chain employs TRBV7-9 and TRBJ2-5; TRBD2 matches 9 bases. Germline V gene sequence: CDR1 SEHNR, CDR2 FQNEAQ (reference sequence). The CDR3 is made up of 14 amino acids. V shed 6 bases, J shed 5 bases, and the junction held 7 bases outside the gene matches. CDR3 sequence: CASSPTSGSETQYF. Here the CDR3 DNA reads TGTGCCAGCAGTCCAACTAGCGGGTCCGAGACCCAGTACTTC.

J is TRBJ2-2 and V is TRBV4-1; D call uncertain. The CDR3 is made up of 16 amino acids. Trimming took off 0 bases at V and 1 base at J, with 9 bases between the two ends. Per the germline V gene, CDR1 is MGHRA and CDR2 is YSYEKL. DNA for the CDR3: TGCGCCAGCAGCCAAGATGGAGCTGGGAACACCGGGGAGCTGTTTTTT. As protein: CASSQDGAGNTGELFF.

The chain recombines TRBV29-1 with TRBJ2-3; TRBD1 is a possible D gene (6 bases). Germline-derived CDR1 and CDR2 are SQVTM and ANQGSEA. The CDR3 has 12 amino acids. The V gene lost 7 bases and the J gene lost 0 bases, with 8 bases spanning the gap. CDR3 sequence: CSGDTSTDTQYF. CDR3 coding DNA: TGCAGCGGGGACACTAGCACAGATACGCAGTATTTT.